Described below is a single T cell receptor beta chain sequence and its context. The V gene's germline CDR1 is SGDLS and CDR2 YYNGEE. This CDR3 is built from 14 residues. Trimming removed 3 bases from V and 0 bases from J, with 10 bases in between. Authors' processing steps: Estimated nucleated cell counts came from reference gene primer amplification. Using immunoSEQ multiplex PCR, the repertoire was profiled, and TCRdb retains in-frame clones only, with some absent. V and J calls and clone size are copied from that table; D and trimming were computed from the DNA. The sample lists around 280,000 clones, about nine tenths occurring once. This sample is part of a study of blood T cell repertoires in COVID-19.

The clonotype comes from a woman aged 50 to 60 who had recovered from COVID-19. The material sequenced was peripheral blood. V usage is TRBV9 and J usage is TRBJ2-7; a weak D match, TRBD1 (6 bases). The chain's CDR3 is CASSGGHHSYEQYF. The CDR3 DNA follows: TGTGCCAGCAGCGGGGGACATCACTCCTACGAGCAGTACTTC. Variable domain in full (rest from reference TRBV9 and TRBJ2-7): DSGVTQTPKHLITATGQRVTLRCSPRSGDLSVYWYQQSLDQGLQFLIQYYNGEERAKGNILERFSAQQFPDLHSELNLSSLELGDSALYFCASSGGHHSYEQYFGPGTRLTVT.